This T cell receptor (beta chain) emerged from a study of cytomegalovirus exposure and HLA in healthy donors. Findings and caveats of the study: Some V segments (TRBV6-2 and TRBV6-3 among them) were excluded as indistinguishable. It was reported that the classifier diagnosed cytomegalovirus status with high specificity and sensitivity in both the original and validation cohorts.

Turning to this clone: Its cognate antigen is unknown.

Trimming took 5 bases from V and 0 from J, leaving 14 bases between them. This CDR3 region has 15 residues. Germline CDR1 SGHKS, CDR2 YYEKEE (reference sequence). Both 60 Vbeta primers and 13 Jbeta primers went into the PCR. Libraries were prepared by immunoSEQ multiplex PCR; TCRdb keeps only in-frame clonotypes and omits some of them. The sample lists about 100,000 clones, about three quarters occurring once. This TCR came from a female donor in good health and CMV-seropositive. The chain couples TRBV5-5 to TRBJ1-2; D perhaps matches TRBD1 (5 bases). What was sequenced was PBMCs. The CDR3 loop reads CASRWAGGTNYGYTF. DNA of the CDR3: TGTGCCAGCAGATGGGCGGGGGGTACTAACTATGGCTACACCTTC. The variable domain in full, with the rest retrieved from reference TRBV5-5 and TRBJ1-2, is DAGVTQSPTHLIKTRGQQVTLRCSPISGHKSVSWYQQVLGQGPQFIFQYYEKEERGRGNFPDRFSARQFPNYSSELNVNALLLGDSALYLCASRWAGGTNYGYTFGSGTRLTVV.